The 26 T cell receptor beta chains below were found in one sample sequenced in a study of graft-versus-host responses after intestinal transplantation. Which antigens these TCRs recognize remains unknown. Clones were read by immunoSEQ multiplex PCR, and TCRdb kept only the in-frame ones, dropping some. Of some 110,000 clones in the sample, 85% to 95% were seen once. The source was unstimulated CD8+ T cells sorted from spleen or lymph node cells, collected before transplant. The source of these receptors is a human donor who was the organ donor for an intestinal transplant.

This chain joins TRBV7-2 and TRBJ2-1, with TRBD2 matching 8 bases. With 2 bases clipped from V and 2 bases from J, the junction kept 5 bases outside the gene matches. Germline V lookup: CDR1 SGHTA, CDR2 FQGNSA. The CDR3 sequence is 16 residues long. CDR3 bases: TGTGCCAGCAGCTTACCACCGGGACTAGCCTACAATGAGCAGTTCTTC. The encoded protein is CASSLPPGLAYNEQFF.

The chain employs TRBV6-1 and TRBJ1-1, with D possibly being TRBD1 (5 bases). Germline V gene data show CDR1 as MNHNS and CDR2 as SASEGT. This CDR3 is built from 13 residues. V lost 6 bases to trimming and J lost 8 bases, with 16 bases between them. This CDR3 reads CASRTIGRGEAFF. The DNA of the CDR3 is TGTGCCAGCAGGACTATAGGGAGGGGAGAAGCTTTCTTT.

V and J are TRBV7-9 and TRBJ2-3; tentative D call: TRBD2 (6 bases). V lost 1 base to trimming and J lost 7 bases, with 18 bases between them. The germline V gene encodes CDR1 SEHNR and CDR2 FQNEAQ (reference sequence). This CDR3 has 16 residues. DNA of the CDR3: TGTGCCAGCAGCTTAGAGTACGGGAGTGGCGAAAATACGCAGTATTTT. This translates into CASSLEYGSGENTQYF.

This rearrangement joins TRBV5-6 to TRBJ2-4, with TRBD1 matching over 9 bases. The germline V gene has CDR1 SGHDT and CDR2 YYEEEE. This CDR3 is built from 16 residues. Germline trimming cut 4 bases from V and 7 bases from J; bases unmatched to any gene: 12. The CDR3 nucleotides are TGTGCCAGCAGCGCCGGGACAGGGAGAGGACGGAACATTCAGTACTTC. Protein: CASSAGTGRGRNIQYF. Full variable domain (outside the CDR3, taken from reference TRBV5-6 and TRBJ2-4): DAGVTQSPTHLIKTRGQQVTLRCSPKSGHDTVSWYQQALGQGPQFIFQYYEEEERQRGNFPDRFSGHQFPNYSSELNVNALLLGDSALYLCASSAGTGRGRNIQYFGAGTRLSVL.

As concerns this clone: The identical CDR3 is also encoded by other nucleotide sequences in the sample. V is TRBV19 and J is TRBJ2-1, with no clear D. V lost 3 bases, J lost 7 bases, and 4 bases lay in between. Per germline, CDR1 LNHDA and CDR2 SQIVND (reference sequence). The CDR3 loop spans 11 amino acids. The CDR3 bases are TGTGCCAGTAGTATCTATAATGAGCAGTTCTTC. As protein: CASSIYNEQFF.

As concerns this clone: Other nucleotide sequences from this sample produce the same CDR3. J is TRBJ2-1 and V is TRBV4-2, with D perhaps TRBD1 (5 bases). Germline V CDR1 and CDR2: LGHNA, YNFKEQ. Trimming removed 0 bases at V and 3 bases at J, with 9 bases between. The CDR3 consists of 15 residues. This chain's CDR3 is CASSQDAGIYNEQFF. CDR3 nucleotide sequence: TGTGCCAGCAGCCAAGACGCAGGGATCTACAATGAGCAGTTCTTC.

V and J are TRBV7-2 and TRBJ2-1; the match to TRBD2 covers 8 bases. The CDR3 is made up of 17 amino acids. CDR1 is SGHTA, CDR2 FQGNSA, per germline. V shed 0 bases and J 7 bases; nucleotides not matched to a gene: 11. The CDR3 region is CASSLARQRERVNEQFF. The CDR3 nucleotides are TGTGCCAGCAGCTTAGCGAGACAGCGGGAGAGGGTGAATGAGCAGTTCTTC.

This chain links TRBV28 with TRBJ1-5, with TRBD1 identical over 8 bases. The V gene's germline CDR1 is MDHEN and CDR2 SYDVKM. The V segment lost 3 bases and the J segment 7 bases; nucleotides outside the gene matches: 11. This CDR3 has 16 amino acids. The CDR3 sequence: CASSFPMDRVGQPQHF. In nucleotides, the CDR3 is TGTGCCAGCAGTTTTCCGATGGACAGGGTTGGGCAGCCCCAGCATTTT.

This chain links TRBV27 with TRBJ1-5, with D hard to call. Germline V gives CDR1 MNHEY, CDR2 SMNVEV (reference sequence). The CDR3 totals 9 residues. In DNA form, the CDR3 reads TGTGGGGTGCGGCAGCCCCAGCATTTT. Amino acid sequence: CGVRQPQHF.

The gene calls are TRBV13 and TRBJ2-7; 7 bases are a match to TRBD1. Trimming at V came to 0 bases and at J to 2 bases, leaving 7 bases not matched to a gene. The CDR3 is made up of 16 amino acids. CDR1 PRHDT and CDR2 FYEKMQ come from the germline V gene (reference sequence). CDR3 coding DNA: TGTGCCAGCAGCTTAGGCCCGACAGGGCCAGCCTACGAGCAGTACTTC. The encoded protein is CASSLGPTGPAYEQYF.

The J gene is TRBJ2-7, the V gene TRBV7-9; D is possibly TRBD1 (5 bases). The CDR3 spans 14 residues. Germline V lookup: CDR1 SEHNR, CDR2 FQNEAQ (reference sequence). Trimming stripped 8 bases from V and 2 bases from J, with 16 bases between. The CDR3 bases are TGTGCCAGCTTGAACCCCAGGGCCCCCTACGAGCAGTACTTC. It translates to CASLNPRAPYEQYF. The full variable domain, its missing parts supplied by reference TRBV7-9 and TRBJ2-7, is DTGVSQNPRHKITKRGQNVTFRCDPISEHNRLYWYRQTLGQGPEFLTYFQNEAQLEKSRLLSDRFSAERPKGSFSTLEIQRTEQGDSAMYLCASLNPRAPYEQYFGPGTRLTVT.

The V call is TRBV27, the J call TRBJ2-7; maybe TRBD1 (5 bases). CDR3 length equals 13 residues. Germline V gene lookup returns CDR1 MNHEY and CDR2 SMNVEV (reference sequence). Deletions cut 8 bases from V and 5 bases from J, with 16 bases between. The CDR3 protein is CASGVIVGDEQYF. CDR3 sequence (DNA): TGTGCCAGCGGAGTCATTGTAGGGGACGAGCAGTACTTC.

This sequence joins TRBV2 and TRBJ1-2; 8 nucleotides align to TRBD1. The CDR3 runs to 12 residues. Germline assignment: CDR1 SNHLY and CDR2 FYNNEI. V shed 6 bases, J shed 8 bases, and the junction held 5 bases outside the gene matches. The CDR3 sequence: CASRVDRDGYTF. The CDR3 nucleotides are TGTGCCAGCAGGGTGGACAGGGACGGCTACACCTTC.

This chain links TRBV28 with TRBJ2-1; no clear D. CDR1 and CDR2 (germline): MDHEN, SYDVKM. The CDR3 sequence is 13 residues long. Trimming stripped 2 bases from V and 2 bases from J, with 4 bases between. CDR3 amino acids: CASSLQTYNEQFF. For the CDR3, the DNA is TGTGCCAGCAGTTTACAGACCTACAATGAGCAGTTCTTC.

The chain combines TRBV28 with TRBJ1-2; tentatively, D is TRBD1 (6 bases). The CDR3 covers 17 residues. Per the germline V gene, CDR1 is MDHEN and CDR2 is SYDVKM. Deletions cut 4 bases from V and 4 bases from J, with 22 bases between. CDR3 in DNA: TGTGCCAGCAGTTACATCCACCGGGACAAAGAAGGCTATGGCTACACCTTC. Translating gives CASSYIHRDKEGYGYTF.

This clone was detected once. The chain links TRBV7-9 to TRBJ1-1; D may be TRBD1 (5 bases). Germline-derived CDR1 and CDR2 are SEHNR and FQNEAQ (reference sequence). This CDR3 contains 14 residues. V lost 1 base and J lost 5, with 11 bases in between. The CDR3 DNA sequence: TGTGCCAGCAGCTTAGGAGGGGTCAGGACTGAAGCTTTCTTT. Its translation: CASSLGGVRTEAFF.

The J gene is TRBJ2-3, the V gene TRBV6-5, with 7 bases lining up with TRBD2. Germline values: CDR1 MNHEY, CDR2 SVGAGI. V shed 4 bases, J shed 6 bases, and the junction held 4 bases outside the gene matches. The CDR3 runs 13 residues. CDR3 bases: TGTGCCAGCAGTTCGGGCGGGAGCGATACGCAGTATTTT. It translates to CASSSGGSDTQYF.

This chain uses TRBV2 with TRBJ1-2; D ambiguous. The CDR3 covers 13 residues. V was shortened by 4 bases and J by 3 bases, with 9 bases between the two germline ends. Germline loops: CDR1 SNHLY, CDR2 FYNNEI. In nucleotides, the CDR3 is TGTGCCAGCAGTGTAGGCGATTACTATGGCTACACCTTC. Protein: CASSVGDYYGYTF.

V is TRBV28 and J is TRBJ2-5; the match to TRBD1 covers 8 bases. Trimming cost V 4 bases and J 5 bases; bases outside gene matches: 6. The germline gives CDR1 MDHEN, CDR2 SYDVKM. This CDR3 is 14 amino acids long. The CDR3 loop is CASSSPGGDETQYF. CDR3 DNA sequence: TGTGCCAGCAGTTCTCCAGGGGGCGACGAGACCCAGTACTTC.

This chain joins TRBV5-1 and TRBJ2-1; unclear D gene. Trimming cost V 4 bases and J 8 bases, with 16 bases left between them. CDR1 and CDR2 from the germline V gene are SGHRS and YFSETQ. CDR3 size: 14 residues. The DNA for the CDR3 is TGCGCCAGCAGCCCGGAGTGGGTTAGGGATGAGCAGTTCTTC. Encoded protein: CASSPEWVRDEQFF. Supplemented by reference TRBV5-1 and TRBJ2-1, the full variable domain reads KAGVTQTPRYLIKTRGQQVTLSCSPISGHRSVSWYQQTPGQGLQFLFEYFSETQRNKGNFPGRFSGRQFSNSRSEMNVSTLELGDSALYLCASSPEWVRDEQFFGPGTRLTVL.

The chain has TRBV7-9 and TRBJ2-7; 9 positions agree with TRBD1. The junction had 7 bases not matched to a gene; V was cut back by 5 bases and J by 5 bases. This CDR3 is built from 14 residues. The germline V gene has CDR1 SEHNR and CDR2 FQNEAQ (reference sequence). CDR3 sequence (DNA): TGTGCCAGCAGCCCCACAGGGGGCATCCACGAGCAGTACTTC. It specifies CASSPTGGIHEQYF.

This clone has a single count. The rearrangement joins TRBV12-5 to TRBJ2-1, with 10 positions matching TRBD1. This CDR3 is built from 15 residues. Losses at the gene ends were 5 bases for V and 7 bases for J; bases not matched to a gene: 8. Germline values: CDR1 LGHNT, CDR2 FRNRAP. CDR3 DNA sequence: TGTGCTAGTGGTCCAAGACAGGGGGCATTGAATGAGCAGTTCTTC. It translates to CASGPRQGALNEQFF.

The table lists this clone with a few counts. This chain connects TRBV13 to TRBJ2-2, with TRBD2 as a possible D gene (6 bases). V gave up 0 bases and J gave up 4 bases, with 6 bases separating them. Germline V CDR1 and CDR2: PRHDT, FYEKMQ (reference sequence). CDR3 length equals 14 residues. The CDR3 DNA reads as TGTGCCAGCAGCTTAGGGGGGGGCACCGGGGAGCTGTTTTTT. Translation gives CASSLGGGTGELFF.

This sequence joins TRBV12-2 and TRBJ1-5; the table assigns TRBD1, which was not confirmed against the DNA. TRBV12-2 is a pseudogene locus. The CDR3 length is 17 residues. DNA for the CDR3: TGTGCAAGTCGCTTAACAGGGGGCAGGGATAGCAATCAGCCCCAGCATTTT. This encodes CASRLTGGRDSNQPQHF.

The V and J genes are TRBV19 and TRBJ2-1; TRBD1 agrees at 7 bases. The germline CDR1 and CDR2 sequences are LNHDA and SQIVND (reference sequence). The CDR3 contains 15 residues. The V segment lost 7 bases and the J segment 4 bases; nucleotides outside the gene matches: 10. CDR3 residues: CASTPDRDRYNEQFF. The CDR3 DNA reads as TGTGCCAGTACCCCTGACAGGGACCGATACAATGAGCAGTTCTTC.

The CDR3 here is CASSFRTGVLYYGYTF. CDR3 DNA sequence: TGCGCCAGCAGCTTTCGGACAGGCGTTCTCTACTATGGCTACACCTTC. The chain links TRBV5-1 to TRBJ1-2, with TRBD1 matching 7 bases. Germline lookup yields CDR1 SGHRS and CDR2 YFSETQ. This CDR3 is 16 amino acids long. The junction had 10 bases not matched to a gene; V was cut back by 2 bases and J by 3 bases.